This T cell receptor (beta chain) was captured by sequencing in a study of blood T cell repertoires in COVID-19. Study at large: Some COVID-19 samples were acute and others convalescent; all came from the United States, Italy and Spain. PBMCs, B-cell-depleted T cells, or T cells provided the cDNA or gDNA that made up the material.

Original processing methods: Using reference gene primer amplification, nucleated cell counts were estimated. The method was immunoSEQ multiplex PCR; TCRdb's version includes in-frame clones alone and lacks a portion of them. V and J calls and clone size are given by that table; D and trimming were obtained from the DNA. The table has 200,000 to 250,000 clones, about 90% seen once; the top ten hold around 2.2%. This clone was recorded only once. The sample taken for sequencing was peripheral blood. The sequence came from a woman between 50 and 59 years old with acute or convalescent COVID-19.

CDR3 amino acids: CASSESRTGSNQPQHF. In DNA, the CDR3 is TGTGCCAGCAGTGAATCACGGACAGGGAGCAATCAGCCCCAGCATTTT. The chain combines TRBV25-1 with TRBJ1-5; TRBD1 matches at 8 bases. Germline CDR1 is MGHDK and CDR2 is SYGVNS. Trimming removed 1 base from V and 1 base from J; junction bases left unmatched: 3. The CDR3 contains 16 residues.